The next 32 T cell receptor beta chains were all read from a single sample in a study of Graves' ophthalmopathy and Graves' hyperthyroidism. Using RNA transcripts, the TCR beta CDR3 regions were amplified. First-round RT-PCR employed HTBI primers, with a second-round multiplex PCR after it. Using its own MiXCR run on the multiplex PCR reads, TCRdb lists one record per CDR3 protein. The sample has 740,000 or so distinct CDR3 sequences; roughly 40% are singletons. Input material: peripheral blood. Source of these receptors: an adult man with Graves' ophthalmopathy.

This sequence joins TRBV4-3 and TRBJ2-7, with D maybe TRBD1 (6 bases). The V end lost 3 bases, the J end lost 7 bases, and 7 bases lay between the germline ends. The length of the CDR3 is 11 residues. Per the germline V gene, CDR1 is LGHNA and CDR2 is YSLEER. CDR3 residues: CASSHTGEQYF. The CDR3 DNA sequence: TGCGCCAGCAGCCATACAGGGGAGCAGTACTTC.

Points on this clonotype: A much larger clone lies a single base off, so this may be a read error. The J gene is TRBJ1-4, the V gene TRBV15; D gene unclear. The CDR3 extends over 14 amino acids. CDR1 and CDR2 (germline): LNHNV, YYDKDF (reference sequence). The V and J ends lost 0 bases and 8 bases respectively, with 10 bases between them. The chain's CDR3 is CATSREAEWEKLFF. In nucleotides, the CDR3 is TGTGCCACCAGCAGAGAGGCAGAATGGGAAAAACTGTTTTTT. Full variable domain (rest looked up from reference TRBV15 and TRBJ1-4): DAMVIQNPRYQVTQFGKPVTLSCSQTLNHNVMYWYQQKSSQAPKLLFHYYDKDFNNEADTPDNFQSRRPNTSFCFLDIRSPGLGDTAMYLCATSREAEWEKLFFGSGTQLSVL.

V usage is TRBV2 and J usage is TRBJ2-3, with D unclear. Trimming left V 5 bases short and J 5 bases short, with 17 bases between. CDR1 SNHLY and CDR2 FYNNEI come from the germline V gene. The CDR3 totals 15 residues. The CDR3 DNA sequence: TGTGCCAGCAGTTTTTCAGATAGTAGTCTAGATACGCAGTATTTT. It yields the protein CASSFSDSSLDTQYF.

This clonotype was seen ten or more times. Possible read error: a much larger clone is one base away. The chain carries TRBV29-1 and TRBJ1-1, with D maybe TRBD1 (5 bases). The CDR3 consists of 13 residues. CDR1 and CDR2 from the germline V gene are SQVTM and ANQGSEA. Trimming took 6 bases from V and 1 from J, leaving 12 bases between them. The DNA of the CDR3 is TGCAGCGTCTGGACAATATCGAACACTGAAGCTTTCTTT. Its protein product is CSVWTISNTEAFF.

This clonotype came up many times. CDR3 in DNA: TGCGCCAGCAGCTCCGGGACGGGGGATAGGGGCTACACCTTC. Its translation is CASSSGTGDRGYTF. The rearrangement uses TRBV5-1 and TRBJ1-2; possibly TRBD1 for D (5 bases). V lost 3 bases to trimming and J lost 8 bases, with 17 bases between them. Germline V gene lookup returns CDR1 SGHRS and CDR2 YFSETQ. The CDR3 is 14 amino acids. The variable domain in full, with the rest retrieved from reference TRBV5-1 and TRBJ1-2, is KAGVTQTPRYLIKTRGQQVTLSCSPISGHRSVSWYQQTPGQGLQFLFEYFSETQRNKGNFPGRFSGRQFSNSRSEMNVSTLELGDSALYLCASSSGTGDRGYTFGSGTRLTVV.

The gene calls are TRBV11-2 and TRBJ2-5; D perhaps matches TRBD1 (6 bases). The last part of the DNA fits TRBJ2-1 better; the J call may be wrong. The CDR3 has 14 amino acids. Germline values: CDR1 SGHAT, CDR2 FQNNGV. CDR3 residues: CASQDRTGLNEQFF. Here the CDR3 DNA reads TGTGCCAGCCAAGACAGGACCGGTCTCAATGAGCAGTTCTTC.

A few counts support this clonotype. This chain links TRBV5-1 with TRBJ2-2; D is ambiguous. The CDR3 contains 13 residues. Germline CDR1 and CDR2: SGHRS and YFSETQ. The V end lost 2 bases, the J end lost 6 bases, and 8 bases lay between the germline ends. CDR3 amino acids: CASSFGLPGELFF. The CDR3 region has the DNA TGCGCCAGCAGCTTCGGGTTACCCGGGGAGCTGTTTTTT.

The J gene is TRBJ1-5, the V gene TRBV4-2; D is unresolved. Trimming shortened V by 1 base and J by 3 bases, and 10 bases separated the two germline ends. This CDR3 region has 15 residues. CDR1 is LGHNA, CDR2 YNFKEQ, per germline. Here the CDR3 DNA reads TGTGCCAGCAGCCAAGTCTGGCAGGCCAATCAGCCCCAGCATTTT. It codes for CASSQVWQANQPQHF.

Turning to this clonotype: The junction shows a germline mismatch at one end, possibly a read error. The chain joins TRBV5-8 to TRBJ2-7; D unresolved. The CDR3 covers 13 residues. CDR1 and CDR2 (germline): SGHTS, YDEGEE. Written as DNA, the CDR3 is TGTGCCAGCAGCTCCACATCCACCTACGGGCAGTACTTC. The encoded protein is CASSSTSTYGQYF.

About this clonotype itself: At one end, the junction sequence differs from germline, possibly due to a read error. The chain employs TRBV7-9 and TRBJ2-2, with no clear D. The V gene's germline CDR1 is SEHNR and CDR2 FQNEAQ (reference sequence). The CDR3 contains 17 residues. The CDR3 is CASSSDSLSRPTGELFF. CDR3 DNA: TGCGCCAGCAGCTCTGACTCACTTTCCCGCCCCACCGGGGAGCTGTTTTTT.

Of note for this clonotype: With a much larger clone just one base away, this may be a read error. The CDR3 does not end in the conserved phenylalanine or tryptophan, so this is likely a read error. The chain carries TRBV7-9 and TRBJ1-3; TRBD1 is a possible D gene (5 bases). The CDR3 totals 15 residues. Trimming shortened V by 3 bases and J by 8 bases, and 17 bases separated the two germline ends. CDR1 SEHNR and CDR2 FQNEAQ come from the germline V gene (reference sequence). The CDR3 coding sequence is TGTGCCAGCAGCTTGGAAAGGCAGGGCATCGACACCATATATTCT. It specifies CASSLERQGIDTIYS.

This chain joins TRBV12-3 or TRBV12-4 and TRBJ1-2; maybe TRBD1 (6 bases). This CDR3 spans 13 amino acids. Deletions cut 5 bases from V and 5 bases from J, with 12 bases between. CDR3 bases: TGTGCCAGCAGTGGTGCAGGGGCTTATGGCTACACCTTC. Its translation: CASSGAGAYGYTF.

Regarding this clonotype: One junction end disagrees with the germline gene, perhaps due to a read error. V and J are TRBV10-3 and TRBJ1-5; 8 nucleotides agree with TRBD1. CDR3 length: 16 amino acids. The germline gives CDR1 ENHRY, CDR2 SYGVKD. CDR3 sequence: CAVSEGQVGSNQPQHF. The CDR3 DNA sequence: TGTGCCGTCAGTGAGGGACAGGTGGGCAGCAATCAGCCCCAGCATTTT.

V usage is TRBV4-2 and J usage is TRBJ2-5; the D call may be TRBD1 or TRBD2 (5 bases each). Trimming removed 8 bases from V and 5 bases from J, with 9 bases in between. Germline values: CDR1 LGHNA, CDR2 YNFKEQ. The CDR3 consists of 11 residues. The CDR3, as DNA: TGTGCCAGCGGGGACGGCGAGACCCAGTACTTC. Translated: CASGDGETQYF.

The chain couples TRBV7-9 to TRBJ2-2, with 10 bases fitting TRBD1. With V trimmed by 5 bases and J by 7 bases, 10 bases remained unmatched. CDR1 is SEHNR and CDR2 is FQNEAQ in the germline V gene (reference sequence). This CDR3 has 16 residues. CDR3 sequence reads: CASSPARDRGNGELFF. In DNA form, the CDR3 reads TGTGCCAGCAGCCCAGCCCGGGACAGGGGAAACGGGGAGCTGTTTTTT.

The chain joins TRBV20-1 to TRBJ1-2; D gene unclear. V gave up 1 base and J gave up 2 bases, with 14 bases separating them. The CDR3 has 15 residues. Looked up from germline, CDR1 is DFQATT and CDR2 is SNEGSKA (reference sequence). The CDR3 DNA follows: TGCAGTGCTAGAGTCTTCGCAGATAGAAACTATGGCTACACCTTC. Translation: CSARVFADRNYGYTF.

The V gene is TRBV15, the J gene TRBJ2-7; D perhaps matches TRBD1 (6 bases). Trimming removed 3 bases from V and 4 bases from J, with 16 bases in between. The CDR3 runs 15 residues. Germline-derived CDR1 and CDR2 are LNHNV and YYDKDF (reference sequence). CDR3 loop: CATSRKGRGVYEQYF. CDR3 bases: TGTGCCACCAGCAGGAAGGGCAGGGGCGTTTACGAGCAGTACTTC. The variable domain in full, completed from reference TRBV15 and TRBJ2-7, reads DAMVIQNPRYQVTQFGKPVTLSCSQTLNHNVMYWYQQKSSQAPKLLFHYYDKDFNNEADTPDNFQSRRPNTSFCFLDIRSPGLGDTAMYLCATSRKGRGVYEQYFGPGTRLTVT.

This clonotype was found a few times. This chain joins TRBV7-3 and TRBJ2-7; 8 bases are shared with TRBD2. Germline V gene sequence: CDR1 SGHTA, CDR2 FQGTGA. V trimming: 2 bases; J trimming: 3 bases; junction bases outside the gene matches: 6. The CDR3 loop spans 15 amino acids. The CDR3 loop is CASSLGAGGNYEQYF. The CDR3 DNA sequence: TGTGCCAGCAGCTTAGGGGCGGGAGGAAACTACGAGCAGTACTTC.

This chain connects TRBV20-1 to TRBJ2-7; D is uncertain. The V gene's germline CDR1 is DFQATT and CDR2 SNEGSKA (reference sequence). The length of the CDR3 is 14 residues. V gave up 4 bases and J gave up 2 bases, with 15 bases separating them. CDR3 sequence: CSAKRRGFTYEQYF. Written as DNA, the CDR3 is TGCAGTGCTAAGCGTCGCGGATTTACCTACGAGCAGTACTTC.

Many counts were recorded for this clonotype. The CDR3 spells CSASRGYGNTIYF. CDR3 nucleotide sequence: TGCAGTGCTAGCCGAGGATATGGAAACACCATATATTTT. The chain carries TRBV20-1 and TRBJ1-3; D gene uncertain. CDR1 is DFQATT and CDR2 is SNEGSKA in the germline V gene (reference sequence). V lost 3 bases to trimming and J lost 3 bases, with 9 bases between them. This CDR3 is 13 amino acids long.

This clonotype has a handful of counts. V and J are TRBV7-8 and TRBJ2-7; 8 bases fit TRBD2. Germline V gives CDR1 SGHVS, CDR2 FQNEAQ. Trimming took 3 bases from V and 6 from J; bases not matched to a gene: 4. The CDR3 runs 13 residues. The CDR3 DNA follows: TGTGCCAGCAGCTTGGGACTAGTACCCGAGCAGTACTTC. Protein sequence: CASSLGLVPEQYF.

V gene TRBV19 combines with J gene TRBJ2-1; 7 nucleotides align to TRBD2. CDR3 size: 16 residues. The trim removed 1 base at V and 4 bases at J, leaving 7 bases unmatched. In germline, CDR1 is LNHDA, CDR2 SQIVND (reference sequence). CDR3 loop: CASSIARASGYNEQFF. As DNA, the CDR3 is TGTGCCAGTAGTATAGCGCGGGCTAGCGGTTACAATGAGCAGTTCTTC.

The chain has TRBV2 and TRBJ2-5; D is undetermined. This CDR3 region has 15 residues. Deletions cut 5 bases from V and 5 bases from J, with 18 bases between. CDR1 SNHLY and CDR2 FYNNEI come from the germline V gene. The CDR3 is CASSTYGSLGETQYF. DNA of the CDR3: TGTGCCAGCAGTACGTACGGTTCGTTGGGGGAGACCCAGTACTTC.

The chain is built from TRBV11-2 and TRBJ2-7; a weak D match, TRBD1 (6 bases). This CDR3 contains 15 residues. V gave up 3 bases and J gave up 5 bases, with 17 bases separating them. CDR1 SGHAT and CDR2 FQNNGV come from the germline V gene. This CDR3 reads CASSFFGTLSDEQYF. As DNA, the CDR3 is TGTGCCAGCAGCTTTTTCGGGACATTGTCCGACGAGCAGTACTTC.

This clonotype was detected a few times. The chain links TRBV18 to TRBJ2-5, with TRBD1 matching over 7 bases. Germline V gene sequence: CDR1 KGHSH, CDR2 LQKENI. V shed 3 bases and J 5 bases; nucleotides not matched to a gene: 6. The CDR3 totals 14 residues. CDR3 nucleotides: TGTGCCAGCTCACCCGTAAGGACAGGCGAGACCCAGTACTTC. It specifies CASSPVRTGETQYF.

The genes are TRBV10-3 and TRBJ1-2; possible D gene TRBD1, 5 bases. The V and J ends lost 7 bases and 8 bases respectively, with 17 bases between them. This CDR3 is built from 13 residues. Germline V CDR1 and CDR2: ENHRY, SYGVKD. The CDR3 here is CAITDGGAEGYTF. CDR3 sequence (DNA): TGTGCCATCACCGACGGAGGGGCGGAAGGCTACACCTTC.

This clonotype was observed at least ten times. V is TRBV20-1 and J is TRBJ1-1, with no clear D. The CDR3 extends over 13 amino acids. The germline gives CDR1 DFQATT, CDR2 SNEGSKA (reference sequence). V shed 5 bases and J shed 0 bases, with 10 bases lying between them. The CDR3 DNA sequence: TGCAGTGCTCGTAAGTTTCTGAACACTGAAGCTTTCTTT. Its translation: CSARKFLNTEAFF.

There are a few counts of this clonotype. The gene calls are TRBV2 and TRBJ1-1; no clear D gene. CDR1 and CDR2 (germline): SNHLY, FYNNEI. The germline V and J ends were trimmed by 5 bases and 1 base, with 11 bases remaining between them. The CDR3 is 14 residues long. This chain's CDR3 is CASSSLAGNTEAFF. DNA of the CDR3: TGTGCCAGCAGTTCCCTTGCAGGGAACACTGAAGCTTTCTTT.

The rearrangement joins TRBV20-1 to TRBJ1-4, with D uncertain. Germline CDR1 reads DFQATT; CDR2 reads SNEGSKA (reference sequence). The CDR3 sequence is 13 residues long. V was shortened by 0 bases and J by 8 bases, with 10 bases between the two germline ends. As DNA, the CDR3 is TGCAGTGCTAGAGATCTCGGTAGAGAAAAACTGTTTTTT. Translation gives CSARDLGREKLFF.

This clonotype was detected only a few times. The V and J genes are TRBV7-3 and TRBJ2-7, with 10 bases that match TRBD1. CDR3 length: 14 residues. Losses at the gene ends were 5 bases for V and 5 bases for J; bases not matched to a gene: 6. Looked up from germline, CDR1 is SGHTA and CDR2 is FQGTGA. Here the CDR3 reads CASSPTGTGDEQYF. Written as DNA, the CDR3 is TGTGCCAGCAGCCCAACCGGGACAGGGGACGAGCAGTACTTC.

This clonotype came up many times. The rearrangement uses TRBV10-2 and TRBJ1-1, with 8 nucleotides matching TRBD1. V dropped 6 bases and J dropped 1; count of bases not matched to a gene: 7. Germline V gene lookup returns CDR1 WSHSY and CDR2 SAAADI. The CDR3 is 15 residues long. The CDR3 coding sequence is TGCGCCAGCAGGCTCCCGGGACAGGAGAACACTGAAGCTTTCTTT. Translated: CASRLPGQENTEAFF.

This chain uses TRBV7-8 with TRBJ2-5, with TRBD1 matching 9 bases. The germline V gene has CDR1 SGHVS and CDR2 FQNEAQ. V shed 1 base and J 1 base; nucleotides not matched to a gene: 4. This CDR3 spans 16 amino acids. CDR3: CASSLGTGQGQETQYF. CDR3 DNA sequence: TGTGCCAGCAGCTTAGGGACGGGACAGGGCCAAGAGACCCAGTACTTC.